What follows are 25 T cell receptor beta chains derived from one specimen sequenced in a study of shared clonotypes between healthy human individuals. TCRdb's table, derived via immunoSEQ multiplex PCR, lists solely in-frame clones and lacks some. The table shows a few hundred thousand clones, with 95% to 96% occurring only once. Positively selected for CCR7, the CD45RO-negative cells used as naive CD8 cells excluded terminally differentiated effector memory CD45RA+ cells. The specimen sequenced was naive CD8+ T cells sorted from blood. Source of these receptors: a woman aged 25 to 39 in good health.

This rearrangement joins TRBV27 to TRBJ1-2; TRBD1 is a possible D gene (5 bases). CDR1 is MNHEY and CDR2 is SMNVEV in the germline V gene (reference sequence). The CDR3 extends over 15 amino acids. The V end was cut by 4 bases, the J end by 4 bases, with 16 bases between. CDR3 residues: CASSWGEPAVYGYTF. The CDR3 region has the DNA TGTGCCAGCAGTTGGGGGGAACCGGCGGTCTATGGCTACACCTTC.

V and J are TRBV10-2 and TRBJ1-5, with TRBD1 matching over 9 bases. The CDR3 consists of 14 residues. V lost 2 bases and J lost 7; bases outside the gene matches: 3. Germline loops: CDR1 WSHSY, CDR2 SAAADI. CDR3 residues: CASSERQGVQPQHF. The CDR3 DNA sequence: TGCGCCAGCAGTGAGAGACAGGGGGTACAGCCCCAGCATTTT.

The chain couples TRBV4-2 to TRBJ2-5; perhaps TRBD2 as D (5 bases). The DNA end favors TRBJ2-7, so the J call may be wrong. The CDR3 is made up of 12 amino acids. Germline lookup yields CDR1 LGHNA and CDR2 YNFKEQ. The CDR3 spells CASRGDSYEQYF. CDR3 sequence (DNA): TGTGCCAGCCGGGGAGACTCCTACGAGCAGTACTTC.

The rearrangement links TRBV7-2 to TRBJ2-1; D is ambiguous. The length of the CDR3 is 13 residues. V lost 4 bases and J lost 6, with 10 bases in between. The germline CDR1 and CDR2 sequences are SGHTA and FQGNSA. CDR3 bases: TGTGCCAGCAGCTCGTCCTCTCTCAATGAGCAGTTCTTC. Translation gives CASSSSSLNEQFF.

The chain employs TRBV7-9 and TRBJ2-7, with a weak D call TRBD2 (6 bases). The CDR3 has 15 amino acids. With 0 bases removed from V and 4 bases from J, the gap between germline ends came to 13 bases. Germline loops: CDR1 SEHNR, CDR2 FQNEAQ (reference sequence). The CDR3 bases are TGTGCCAGCAGCTTAGCGGGACTGAATCCTTACGAGCAGTACTTC. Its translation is CASSLAGLNPYEQYF.

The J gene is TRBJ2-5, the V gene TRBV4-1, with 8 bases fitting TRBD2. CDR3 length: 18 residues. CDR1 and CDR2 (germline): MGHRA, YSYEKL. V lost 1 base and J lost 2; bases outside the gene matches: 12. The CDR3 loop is CASSQGQSAGGLQETQYF. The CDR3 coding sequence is TGCGCCAGCAGCCAAGGACAATCGGCGGGAGGACTACAAGAGACCCAGTACTTC.

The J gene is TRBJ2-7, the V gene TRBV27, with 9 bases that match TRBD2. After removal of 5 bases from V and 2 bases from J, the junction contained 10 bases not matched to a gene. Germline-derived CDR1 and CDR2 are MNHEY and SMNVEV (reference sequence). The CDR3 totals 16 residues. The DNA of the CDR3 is TGTGCCAGCAGTCCCTATCAGACTAGCGGTACCTACGAGCAGTACTTC. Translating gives CASSPYQTSGTYEQYF.

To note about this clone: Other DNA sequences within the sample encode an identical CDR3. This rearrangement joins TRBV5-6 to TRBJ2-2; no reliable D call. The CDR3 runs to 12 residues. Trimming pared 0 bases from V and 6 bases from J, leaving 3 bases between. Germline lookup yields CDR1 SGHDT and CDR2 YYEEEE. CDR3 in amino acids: CASSLGAGELFF. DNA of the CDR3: TGTGCCAGCAGCTTGGGAGCCGGGGAGCTGTTTTTT.

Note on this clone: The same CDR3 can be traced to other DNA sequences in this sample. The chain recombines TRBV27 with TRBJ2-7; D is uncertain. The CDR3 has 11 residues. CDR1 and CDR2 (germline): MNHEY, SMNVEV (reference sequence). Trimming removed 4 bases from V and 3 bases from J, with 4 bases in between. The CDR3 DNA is TGTGCCAGCAGTTCACGCTACGAGCAGTACTTC. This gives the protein CASSSRYEQYF.

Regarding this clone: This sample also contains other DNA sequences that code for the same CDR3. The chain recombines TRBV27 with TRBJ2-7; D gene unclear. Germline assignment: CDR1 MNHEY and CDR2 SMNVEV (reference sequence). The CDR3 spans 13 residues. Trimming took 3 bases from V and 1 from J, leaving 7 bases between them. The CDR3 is CASSFVGSYEQYF. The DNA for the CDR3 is TGTGCCAGCAGTTTCGTAGGATCCTACGAGCAGTACTTC.

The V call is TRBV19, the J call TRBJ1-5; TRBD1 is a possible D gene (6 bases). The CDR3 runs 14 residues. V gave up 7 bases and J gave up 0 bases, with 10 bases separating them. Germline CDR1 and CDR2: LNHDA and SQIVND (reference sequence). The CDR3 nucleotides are TGTGCCAGTATCGACAGGTATAGCAATCAGCCCCAGCATTTT. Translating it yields CASIDRYSNQPQHF.

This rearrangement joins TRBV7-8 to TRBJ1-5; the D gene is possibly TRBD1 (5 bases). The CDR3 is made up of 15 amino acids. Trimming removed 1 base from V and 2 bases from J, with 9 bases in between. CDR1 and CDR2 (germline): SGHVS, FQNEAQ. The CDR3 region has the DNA TGTGCCAGCAGCTTAGGACCGGGGGGCAATCAGCCCCAGCATTTT. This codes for CASSLGPGGNQPQHF.

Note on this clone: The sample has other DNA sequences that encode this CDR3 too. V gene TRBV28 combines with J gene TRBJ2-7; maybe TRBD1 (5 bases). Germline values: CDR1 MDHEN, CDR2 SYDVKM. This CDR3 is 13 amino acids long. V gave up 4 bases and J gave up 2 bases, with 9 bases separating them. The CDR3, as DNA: TGTGCCAGCAGTTCCACAGGCACCTACGAGCAGTACTTC. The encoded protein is CASSSTGTYEQYF.

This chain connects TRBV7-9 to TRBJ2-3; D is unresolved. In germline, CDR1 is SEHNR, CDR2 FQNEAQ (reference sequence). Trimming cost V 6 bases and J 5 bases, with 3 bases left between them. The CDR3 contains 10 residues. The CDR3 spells CASSRDTQYF. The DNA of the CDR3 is TGTGCCAGCAGTCGAGATACGCAGTATTTT.

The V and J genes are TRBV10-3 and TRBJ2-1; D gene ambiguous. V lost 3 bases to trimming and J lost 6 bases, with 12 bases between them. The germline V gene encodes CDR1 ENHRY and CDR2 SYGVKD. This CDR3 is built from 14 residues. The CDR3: CAISEWGRINEQFF. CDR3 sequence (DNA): TGTGCCATCAGTGAATGGGGAAGGATCAATGAGCAGTTCTTC.

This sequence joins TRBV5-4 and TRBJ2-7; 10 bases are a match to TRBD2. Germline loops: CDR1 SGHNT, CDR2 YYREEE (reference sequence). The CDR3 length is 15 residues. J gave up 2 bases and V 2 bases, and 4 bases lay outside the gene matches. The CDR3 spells CASSFFSGGTYEQYF. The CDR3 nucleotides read TGTGCCAGCAGCTTTTTTAGCGGGGGGACCTACGAGCAGTACTTC.

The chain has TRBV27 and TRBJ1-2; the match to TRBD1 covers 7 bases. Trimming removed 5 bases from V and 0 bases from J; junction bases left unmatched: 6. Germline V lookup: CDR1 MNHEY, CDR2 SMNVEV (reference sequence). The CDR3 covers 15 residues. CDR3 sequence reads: CASSDGTATNYGYTF. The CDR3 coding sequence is TGTGCCAGCAGTGACGGGACAGCCACTAACTATGGCTACACCTTC.

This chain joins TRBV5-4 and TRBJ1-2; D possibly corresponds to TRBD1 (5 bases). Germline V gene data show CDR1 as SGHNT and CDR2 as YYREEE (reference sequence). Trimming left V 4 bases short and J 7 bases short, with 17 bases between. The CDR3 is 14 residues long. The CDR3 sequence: CASSDGTVRSGYTF. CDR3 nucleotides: TGTGCCAGCAGCGACGGGACCGTCAGATCTGGCTACACCTTC.

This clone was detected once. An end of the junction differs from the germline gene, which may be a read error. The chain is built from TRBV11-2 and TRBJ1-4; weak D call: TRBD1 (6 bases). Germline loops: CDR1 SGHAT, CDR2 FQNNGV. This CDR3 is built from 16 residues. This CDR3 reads CASSVEPGTHNEKLFF. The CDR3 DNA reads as TGTGCCAGCAGCGTAGAACCCGGGACACATAATGAAAAACTGTTTTTT.

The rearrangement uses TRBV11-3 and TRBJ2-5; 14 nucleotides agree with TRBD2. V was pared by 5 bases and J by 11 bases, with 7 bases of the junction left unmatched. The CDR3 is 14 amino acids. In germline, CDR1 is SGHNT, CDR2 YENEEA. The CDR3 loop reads CASSPGTSGREQYF. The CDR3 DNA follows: TGTGCCAGCAGCCCCGGGACTAGCGGGAGAGAGCAGTACTTC. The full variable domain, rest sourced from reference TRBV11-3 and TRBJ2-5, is EAGVVQSPRYKIIEKKQPVAFWCNPISGHNTLYWYLQNLGQGPELLIRYENEEAVDDSQLPKDRFSAERLKGVDSTLKIQPAELGDSAVYLCASSPGTSGREQYFGPGTRLLVL.

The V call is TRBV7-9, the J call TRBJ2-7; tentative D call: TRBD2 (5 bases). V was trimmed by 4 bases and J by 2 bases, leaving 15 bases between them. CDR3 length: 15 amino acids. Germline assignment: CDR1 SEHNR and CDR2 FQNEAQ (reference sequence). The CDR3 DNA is TGTGCCAGCAGCTCTTACTCGGACGGGACCTACGAGCAGTACTTC. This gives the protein CASSSYSDGTYEQYF. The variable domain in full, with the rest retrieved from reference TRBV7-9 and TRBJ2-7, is DTGVSQNPRHKITKRGQNVTFRCDPISEHNRLYWYRQTLGQGPEFLTYFQNEAQLEKSRLLSDRFSAERPKGSFSTLEIQRTEQGDSAMYLCASSSYSDGTYEQYFGPGTRLTVT.

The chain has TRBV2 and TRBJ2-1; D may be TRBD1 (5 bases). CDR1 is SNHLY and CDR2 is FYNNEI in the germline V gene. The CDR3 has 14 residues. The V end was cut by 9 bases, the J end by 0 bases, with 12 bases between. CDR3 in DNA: TGTGCCAGAAAACAGGCGAGCTCCTACAATGAGCAGTTCTTC. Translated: CARKQASSYNEQFF.

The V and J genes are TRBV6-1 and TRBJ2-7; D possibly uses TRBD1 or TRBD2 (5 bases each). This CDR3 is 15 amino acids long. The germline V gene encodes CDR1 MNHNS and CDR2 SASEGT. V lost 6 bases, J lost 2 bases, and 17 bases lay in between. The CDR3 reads CASRNIPQGAYEQYF. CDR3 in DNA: TGTGCCAGCAGGAATATACCTCAGGGAGCCTACGAGCAGTACTTC.

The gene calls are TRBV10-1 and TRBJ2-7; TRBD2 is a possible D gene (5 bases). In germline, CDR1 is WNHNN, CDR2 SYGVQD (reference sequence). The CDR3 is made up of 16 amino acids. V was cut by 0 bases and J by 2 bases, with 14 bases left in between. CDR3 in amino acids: CASSESSLAATYEQYF. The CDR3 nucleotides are TGCGCCAGCAGTGAGTCGTCTCTAGCCGCTACCTACGAGCAGTACTTC.

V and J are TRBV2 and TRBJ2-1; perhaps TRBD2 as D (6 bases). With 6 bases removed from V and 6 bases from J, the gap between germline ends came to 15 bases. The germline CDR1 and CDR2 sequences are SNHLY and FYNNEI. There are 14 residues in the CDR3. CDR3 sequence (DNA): TGTGCCAGCAGGAACGGGAGAATAAGCAATGAGCAGTTCTTC. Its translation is CASRNGRISNEQFF.